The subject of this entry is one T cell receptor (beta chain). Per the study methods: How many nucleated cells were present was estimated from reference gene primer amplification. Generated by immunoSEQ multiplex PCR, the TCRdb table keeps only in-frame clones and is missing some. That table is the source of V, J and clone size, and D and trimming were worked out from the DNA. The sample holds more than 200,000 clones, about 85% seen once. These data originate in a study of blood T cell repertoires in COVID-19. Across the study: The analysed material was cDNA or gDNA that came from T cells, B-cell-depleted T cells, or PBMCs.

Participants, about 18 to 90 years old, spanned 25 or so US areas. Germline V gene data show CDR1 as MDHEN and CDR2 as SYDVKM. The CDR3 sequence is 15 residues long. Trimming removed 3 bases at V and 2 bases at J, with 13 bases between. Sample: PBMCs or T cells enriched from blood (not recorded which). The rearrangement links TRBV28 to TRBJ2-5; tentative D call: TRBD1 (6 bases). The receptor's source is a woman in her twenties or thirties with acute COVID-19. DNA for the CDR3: TGTGCCAGCAGTTTTGGGGGCGCGCGACAAGAGACCCAGTACTTC. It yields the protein CASSFGGARQETQYF.